Listed here are 12 T cell receptor beta chains from one sample, sequenced in a study of type 1 and type 2 diabetes patients. Amplification started from genomic DNA. Amplification of the beta chain CDR3 used 30 forward and 13 reverse multiplex primers. TCRdb independently ran MiXCR on the multiplex PCR reads; one entry per CDR3 protein. The data contain about 250,000 distinct CDR3 sequences, more than 45% of them singletons. The material sequenced was peripheral blood mononuclear cells (PBMCs). The source of these receptors is a man aged 18-30 years with type 2 diabetes.

This chain joins TRBV30 and TRBJ2-4, with a possible D match to TRBD1 (5 bases). There are 14 residues in the CDR3. The germline gives CDR1 GTSNPN, CDR2 SVGIG (reference sequence). V lost 0 bases and J lost 6, with 12 bases in between. The CDR3 loop reads CAWSVGTGSNIQYF. CDR3 bases: TGTGCCTGGAGTGTAGGTACAGGCTCAAACATTCAGTACTTC.

A few counts support this clonotype. J is TRBJ2-5 and V is TRBV5-1; D remains unclear. The CDR3 length is 13 residues. V dropped 3 bases and J dropped 5 bases, with 11 bases sitting between them. The germline V gene encodes CDR1 SGHRS and CDR2 YFSETQ. CDR3: CASSSQMGETQYF. DNA of the CDR3: TGCGCCAGCAGCTCGCAAATGGGGGAGACCCAGTACTTC.

The chain recombines TRBV29-1 with TRBJ2-1, with TRBD1 identical over 8 bases. CDR3 length: 13 residues. CDR1 is SQVTM, CDR2 ANQGSEA, per germline. Germline trimming cut 4 bases from V and 4 bases from J; bases unmatched to any gene: 3. CDR3 region: CSVARGPYNEQFF. DNA of the CDR3: TGCAGCGTTGCCAGGGGGCCGTACAATGAGCAGTTCTTC.

This sequence joins TRBV7-2 and TRBJ1-6; a possible D gene is TRBD1 (6 bases). The CDR3 sequence is 14 residues long. In germline, CDR1 is SGHTA, CDR2 FQGNSA. V dropped 10 bases and J dropped 13 bases, with 23 bases sitting between them. The CDR3 DNA sequence: TGTGCCACTATGGACCGGGACATTAATCCCCCCCTCCACTTT. This translates into CATMDRDINPPLHF.

This clonotype was found a few times. The rearrangement links TRBV7-3 to TRBJ1-1, with D unclear. V lost 5 bases and J 0 bases, leaving 13 bases between the germline ends. Germline-derived CDR1 and CDR2 are SGHTA and FQGTGA. The CDR3 sequence is 15 residues long. The CDR3 nucleotides read TGTGCCAGCAGCAAAACTCGGAACATGAACACTGAAGCTTTCTTT. Translating it yields CASSKTRNMNTEAFF.

The gene calls are TRBV7-2 and TRBJ1-1; the D is unclear. The CDR3 contains 14 residues. Germline V gives CDR1 SGHTA, CDR2 FQGNSA. V was shortened by 3 bases and J by 5 bases, with 13 bases between the two germline ends. The CDR3 region has the DNA TGTGCCAGCAGCTTCCCCCGGAGACTTACTGAAGCTTTCTTT. Translating gives CASSFPRRLTEAFF.

The V gene is TRBV20-1, the J gene TRBJ1-1, with TRBD1 matching over 7 bases. Germline CDR1 is DFQATT and CDR2 is SNEGSKA (reference sequence). The CDR3 contains 11 residues. J lost 1 base, V lost 7 bases, and 0 bases had no gene match. The CDR3 DNA sequence: TGCAGTGGGGACAGGAACACTGAAGCTTTCTTT. Translation gives CSGDRNTEAFF.

The rearrangement joins TRBV4-2 to TRBJ1-1, with D perhaps TRBD1 (6 bases). Germline CDR1 is LGHNA and CDR2 is YNFKEQ. The CDR3 runs 17 residues. V was clipped by 5 bases and J by 1 base, with 20 bases between them. In nucleotides, the CDR3 is TGTGCCAGCAGCAATGGCCCTACGGGACACCAGAACACTGAAGCTTTCTTT. Protein: CASSNGPTGHQNTEAFF.

The V gene is TRBV10-1, the J gene TRBJ2-5, with D perhaps matching TRBD1 or TRBD2 (5 bases each). Gene TRBJ2-1 matches the end of the DNA better, so the J call may be wrong. Germline V lookup: CDR1 WNHNN, CDR2 SYGVQD (reference sequence). This CDR3 has 14 residues. CDR3 sequence: CASSESGGVNEQFF. The CDR3 DNA reads TGCGCCAGCAGTGAGTCTGGGGGTGTCAATGAGCAGTTCTTC.

This clonotype was recorded many times. This chain uses TRBV6-6 with TRBJ2-7; 9 nucleotides line up with TRBD1. V shed 2 bases and J 0 bases; nucleotides not matched to a gene: 8. The germline gives CDR1 MNHNY, CDR2 SVGAGI (reference sequence). The CDR3 is made up of 17 amino acids. The CDR3 loop is CASSYPRTGEGSYEQYF. CDR3 nucleotide sequence: TGTGCCAGCAGTTACCCGAGGACAGGGGAAGGCTCCTACGAGCAGTACTTC.

This clonotype was detected only a few times. The chain employs TRBV7-2 and TRBJ2-1, with D unresolved. This CDR3 comprises 13 residues. Germline loops: CDR1 SGHTA, CDR2 FQGNSA. V was shortened by 5 bases and J by 7 bases, with 12 bases between the two germline ends. The CDR3 region is CASSPDGGNEQFF. CDR3 DNA: TGTGCCAGCAGCCCCGACGGCGGTAATGAGCAGTTCTTC.

This chain connects TRBV30 to TRBJ2-2; D remains ambiguous. This CDR3 has 12 amino acids. V gave up 3 bases and J gave up 6 bases, with 8 bases separating them. Germline V CDR1 and CDR2: GTSNPN, SVGIG (reference sequence). CDR3 bases: TGTGCCTGGAGGGGAAGCGCCGGGGAGCTGTTTTTT. Its protein product is CAWRGSAGELFF.